Listed below are T cell receptor beta chains from one sample, sequenced in a study of beta chain features in type 1 diabetes. Assay: immunoSEQ multiplex PCR; the TCRdb copy retains only in-frame clones and omits some. The data show a few hundred thousand clones, around 16% seen once. What was sequenced was naive CD4+ T cells from blood. The receptors were gathered from a woman under 30 in good health. Both conserved end residues are part of each CDR3. The D gene is left open where the match is weak. Expanded clones get a size class; other rows say once, few or many, or leave the size out.

d_gene	v_gene	j_gene	abundance	CDR3nt	CDR3aa
TRBD2	TRBV11-2	TRBJ2-1	few	TGTGCCAGCAATCGACTAGCGGGGGGAGGGAGGGAGCAGTTCTTC	CASNRLAGGGREQFF
TRBD1	TRBV15	TRBJ2-7	few	TGTGCCACCAGCAGAGTCTTTAGAGGGGAGAGGCCAGGGGGTCCCTACGAGCAGTACTTC	CATSRVFRGERPGGPYEQYF
.	TRBV30	TRBJ1-2	few	TGTGCCTGGTCATTTTATGGCTACACCTTC	CAWSFYGYTF
.	TRBV4-1	TRBJ2-3	.	TGCGCCAGCAGCCCTCTACAGGGAAATACGCAGTATTTT	CASSPLQGNTQYF
.	TRBV5-1	TRBJ1-2	.	TGCGCCAGCAGCTTGGATGTCGGGTTTAACTATGGCTACACCTTC	CASSLDVGFNYGYTF
TRBD1	TRBV23-1	TRBJ2-5	.	TGCGCCAGCAGTCAAACGGGACAGTCAGGTTTTGTGGGTCAAGAGACCCAGTACTTC	CASSQTGQSGFVGQETQYF
TRBD1	TRBV14	TRBJ2-7	few	TGTGCCAGCAGCCAAGAGTCACCGGGACAGGGGAACGAGCAGTACTTC	CASSQESPGQGNEQYF
TRBD2	TRBV29-1	TRBJ2-1	few	TGCAGCGTTGAAGGTTCGGGAGGAATTTACAATGAGCAGTTCTTC	CSVEGSGGIYNEQFF
.	TRBV30	TRBJ2-1	.	TGTGCCTGGACCGGCAGGGTGTCCTACAATGAGCAGTTCTTC	CAWTGRVSYNEQFF
.	TRBV6-1	TRBJ1-2	.	TGTGCCAGCAGTGAGGCCATTGTGGGCTTGTATGGCTACACCTTC	CASSEAIVGLYGYTF